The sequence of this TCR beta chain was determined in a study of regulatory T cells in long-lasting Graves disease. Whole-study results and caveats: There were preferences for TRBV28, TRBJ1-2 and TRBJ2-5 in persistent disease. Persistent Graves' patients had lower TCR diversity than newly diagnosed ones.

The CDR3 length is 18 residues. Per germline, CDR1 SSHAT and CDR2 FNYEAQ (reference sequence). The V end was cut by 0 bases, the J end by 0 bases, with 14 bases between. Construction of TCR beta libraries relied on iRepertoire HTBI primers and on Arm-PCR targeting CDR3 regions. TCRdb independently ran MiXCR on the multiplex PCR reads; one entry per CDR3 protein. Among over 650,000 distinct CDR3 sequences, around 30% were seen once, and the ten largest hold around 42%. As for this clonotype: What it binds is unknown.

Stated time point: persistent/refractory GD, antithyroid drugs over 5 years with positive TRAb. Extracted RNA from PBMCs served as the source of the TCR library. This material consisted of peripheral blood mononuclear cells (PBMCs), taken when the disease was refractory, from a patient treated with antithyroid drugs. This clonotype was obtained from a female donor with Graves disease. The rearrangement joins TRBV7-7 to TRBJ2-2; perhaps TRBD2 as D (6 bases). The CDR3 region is CASSLARPSATNTGELFF. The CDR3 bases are TGTGCCAGCAGCTTAGCGAGGCCTAGCGCTACGAACACCGGGGAGCTGTTTTTT.